The sequence of this T cell receptor (beta chain) was determined in a study of cytotoxic CD8 clonotypes in ibrutinib-treated CLL. This clone was counted between two and nine times. The germline CDR1 and CDR2 sequences are SGHAT and FQNNGV. CDR3 size: 16 residues. V shed 5 bases and J 9 bases; nucleotides not matched to a gene: 13. The data were produced by immunoSEQ multiplex PCR, yet TCRdb's version contains in-frame clones alone and is incomplete. Of around 140,000 clones in the sample, over 75% are singletons; the top ten hold roughly 7.2%. The chain recombines TRBV11-2 with TRBJ1-6; 7 bases map to TRBD1. Sequenced material: PBMCs, taken after 36 months of ibrutinib treatment. The receptor was derived from a human donor with chronic lymphocytic leukemia. CDR3 in amino acids: CASSRLDRAVVSPLHF. DNA for the CDR3: TGTGCCAGCAGCCGGCTTGACAGGGCAGTCGTTTCACCCCTCCACTTT.